Listed below are T cell receptor beta chains from one sample, sequenced in a study of radiotherapy plus CTLA-4 blockade in lung cancer. Profiling relied on immunoSEQ multiplex PCR, and the TCRdb table lists in-frame clones only, not all of them. The sample has 25,000 to 35,000 clones; about 81% are singletons. Sequenced material: peripheral blood, taken from a patient treated with radiotherapy plus ipilimumab. The source is a human donor with non-small cell lung cancer that progressed on radiotherapy plus ipilimumab. The CDR3 runs from the conserved cysteine through the conserved F or W. The D gene is left open where the match is weak. Rows give clone size only sometimes, using once, few, many, or a class for an expanded clone.

CDR3 protein: CSVQAMEQYF
CDR3 DNA: TGCAGTGTTCAGGCGATGGAGCAGTACTTC
V gene: TRBV20-1
D gene: .
J gene: TRBJ2-7
clone size: .

CDR3 protein: CASSLWLAGGHEQFF
CDR3 DNA: TGTGCCAGCAGCTTATGGCTAGCGGGGGGTCATGAGCAGTTCTTC
V gene: TRBV7-2
D gene: TRBD2
J gene: TRBJ2-1
clone size: .

CDR3 protein: CASSPVVSSSYEQYF
CDR3 DNA: TGTGCCAGCTCACCAGTCGTATCGAGCTCCTACGAGCAGTACTTC
V gene: TRBV18
D gene: .
J gene: TRBJ2-7
clone size: .

CDR3 protein: CASSLVLQVGSEQYF
CDR3 DNA: TGTGCCAGCAGCTTAGTGCTACAGGTTGGGTCCGAGCAGTACTTC
V gene: TRBV11-2
D gene: .
J gene: TRBJ2-7
clone size: .

CDR3 protein: CASSLQGATGANVLTF
CDR3 DNA: TGTGCCAGCAGCTTGCAGGGGGCAACTGGGGCCAACGTCCTGACTTTC
V gene: TRBV5-4
D gene: TRBD1
J gene: TRBJ2-6
clone size: .

CDR3 protein: CASSQEEIGGAHSYEQYF
CDR3 DNA: TGCGCCAGCAGCCAAGAGGAAATTGGGGGGGCTCACTCCTACGAGCAGTACTTC
V gene: TRBV4-1
D gene: .
J gene: TRBJ2-7
clone size: .

CDR3 protein: CAWSPPRGGGEQYF
CDR3 DNA: TGTGCCTGGAGCCCCCCAAGGGGGGGAGGCGAGCAGTACTTC
V gene: TRBV30
D gene: .
J gene: TRBJ2-7
clone size: .

CDR3 protein: CASTLTGDQETQYF
CDR3 DNA: TGTGCCAGCACCCTGACAGGAGACCAAGAGACCCAGTACTTC
V gene: TRBV7-9
D gene: .
J gene: TRBJ2-5
clone size: few

CDR3 protein: CASRKGQGAYTGELFF
CDR3 DNA: TGTGCCAGCAGGAAGGGACAGGGGGCCTACACCGGGGAGCTGTTTTTT
V gene: TRBV27
D gene: TRBD1
J gene: TRBJ2-2
clone size: .

CDR3 protein: CASSLTGWPDQPQHF
CDR3 DNA: TGTGCCAGCAGCTTAACGGGGTGGCCAGATCAGCCCCAGCATTTT
V gene: TRBV7-2
D gene: .
J gene: TRBJ1-5
clone size: .

CDR3 protein: CASSQDQARGRGYTF
CDR3 DNA: TGTGCCAGCAGCCAAGATCAGGCCAGGGGAAGGGGCTACACCTTC
V gene: TRBV14
D gene: .
J gene: TRBJ1-2
clone size: few

CDR3 protein: CASSLRQGGKETQYF
CDR3 DNA: TGTGCCAGCAGCTTGAGACAGGGGGGAAAAGAGACCCAGTACTTC
V gene: TRBV7-2
D gene: TRBD1
J gene: TRBJ2-5
clone size: .

CDR3 protein: CASSVAAGYGNTIYF
CDR3 DNA: TGTGCCAGCAGCGTAGCTGCCGGTTACGGAAACACCATATATTTT
V gene: TRBV9
D gene: .
J gene: TRBJ1-3
clone size: .

CDR3 protein: CASSLDTGGEDTQYF
CDR3 DNA: TGCGCCAGCAGCTTGGATACAGGGGGAGAAGATACGCAGTATTTT
V gene: TRBV5-1
D gene: TRBD1
J gene: TRBJ2-3
clone size: .

CDR3 protein: CASSFDIPQGLDDGNTEAFF
CDR3 DNA: TGTGCCAGCAGTTTCGATATCCCCCAGGGACTGGATGATGGGAACACTGAAGCTTTCTTT
V gene: TRBV28
D gene: .
J gene: TRBJ1-1
clone size: few

CDR3 protein: CATLPGTSGGARETQYF
CDR3 DNA: TGTGCCACACTACCCGGGACTAGCGGGGGGGCCCGGGAGACCCAGTACTTC
V gene: TRBV2
D gene: TRBD2
J gene: TRBJ2-5
clone size: few

CDR3 protein: CASSNSGTSFDEQFF
CDR3 DNA: TGCGCCAGCAGCAACTCCGGGACTAGCTTCGATGAGCAGTTCTTC
V gene: TRBV5-1
D gene: TRBD2
J gene: TRBJ2-1
clone size: .

CDR3 protein: CASSATGGPYNEQFF
CDR3 DNA: TGTGCCAGCAGCGCAACGGGGGGGCCCTACAATGAGCAGTTCTTC
V gene: TRBV9
D gene: TRBD2
J gene: TRBJ2-1
clone size: .